This TCR beta chain was sequenced for a study of blood T cell repertoires in COVID-19. V lost 11 bases, J lost 1 base, and 5 bases stayed unmatched. From germline, CDR1 is SGHTA and CDR2 FQGTGA. This CDR3 is built from 12 residues. In the original processing: Reference gene primer amplification yielded estimated nucleated cell counts. The method was immunoSEQ multiplex PCR; TCRdb's version includes in-frame clones alone and lacks a portion of them. The V and J calls and the clone size are those of that table, but D and trimming were determined from the DNA. The repertoire holds some 250,000 clones, approximately 86% seen once, with about 3.1% in the top ten.

The clonotype comes from a woman aged 25-40 years who had recovered from COVID-19. The specimen was peripheral blood. The rearrangement links TRBV7-3 to TRBJ2-7; the match to TRBD2 covers 7 bases. The CDR3 bases are TGTGCCGGCACTAGCGCTTCCTACGAGCAGTACTTC. The encoded protein is CAGTSASYEQYF.